One and the same sample provided the 21 T cell receptor beta chains below, sequenced in a study of cytomegalovirus exposure and HLA in healthy donors. PCR amplification relied on 60 Vbeta primers (plus 13 Jbeta primers). Clones were read by immunoSEQ multiplex PCR, and TCRdb kept only the in-frame ones, dropping some. The sample shows around 160,000 clones, around 68% of them seen only once. The sequenced sample consisted of PBMCs. Receptors were obtained from a woman in her forties in good health and CMV-seropositive.

J is TRBJ2-5 and V is TRBV2, with D perhaps TRBD1 (6 bases). There are 15 residues in the CDR3. V was pared by 6 bases and J by 1 base, with 15 bases between. Germline loops: CDR1 SNHLY, CDR2 FYNNEI. The CDR3 DNA follows: TGTGCCAGCAGCGTAGGGACACGCGTCCAAGAGACCCAGTACTTC. As protein: CASSVGTRVQETQYF.

This clone was seen a few times. This chain uses TRBV28 with TRBJ2-2; 7 bases line up with TRBD1. CDR1 and CDR2 (germline): MDHEN, SYDVKM. V lost 6 bases to trimming and J lost 7 bases; unmatched junction nucleotides: 11. This CDR3 is 15 amino acids long. The CDR3 DNA reads TGTGCCAGCAGAACTGGGGGACAGACCCACGGGGAGCTGTTTTTT. Translating it yields CASRTGGQTHGELFF.

V and J are TRBV7-9 and TRBJ1-6, with 7 bases fitting TRBD1. J lost 7 bases, V lost 5 bases, and 5 bases had no gene match. The CDR3 extends over 14 amino acids. CDR1 is SEHNR and CDR2 is FQNEAQ in the germline V gene (reference sequence). CDR3 sequence: CASSRGTANSPLHF. CDR3 nucleotide sequence: TGTGCCAGCAGCCGCGGGACAGCCAATTCACCCCTCCACTTT. Complete variable domain (other parts from reference TRBV7-9 and TRBJ1-6): DTGVSQNPRHKITKRGQNVTFRCDPISEHNRLYWYRQTLGQGPEFLTYFQNEAQLEKSRLLSDRFSAERPKGSFSTLEIQRTEQGDSAMYLCASSRGTANSPLHFGNGTRLTVT.

The genes are TRBV27 and TRBJ2-5; D might be TRBD1 (6 bases). Between the trimmed V and J ends, which lost 5 bases and 5 bases, there was a span of 15 bases. The length of the CDR3 is 14 residues. Germline V gives CDR1 MNHEY, CDR2 SMNVEV (reference sequence). Here the CDR3 reads CASSLQSRGETQYF. The CDR3 region has the DNA TGTGCCAGCAGTCTCCAGTCGAGGGGGGAGACCCAGTACTTC.

The chain links TRBV18 to TRBJ2-2; 9 nucleotides agree with TRBD2. V trimming: 3 bases; J trimming: 5 bases; junction bases outside the gene matches: 4. The CDR3 is 15 residues long. Germline V gene sequence: CDR1 KGHSH, CDR2 LQKENI. The chain's CDR3 is CASSPQREVTGELFF. In nucleotides, the CDR3 is TGTGCCAGCTCACCCCAGCGGGAGGTGACCGGGGAGCTGTTTTTT.

CDR3 DNA sequence: TGTGCCAGCAGCGCACCGGGACACCCCTACGAGCAGTACTTC. Its translation is CASSAPGHPYEQYF. V gene TRBV9 combines with J gene TRBJ2-7, with D perhaps matching TRBD1 (6 bases). The CDR3 is 14 residues long. The germline V gene has CDR1 SGDLS and CDR2 YYNGEE. Trimming removed 3 bases at V and 2 bases at J, with 12 bases between.

The V gene is TRBV2, the J gene TRBJ1-2, with D perhaps matching TRBD1 (6 bases). Germline V gene data show CDR1 as SNHLY and CDR2 as FYNNEI. V lost 4 bases to trimming and J lost 2 bases, with 11 bases between them. CDR3 length: 14 amino acids. DNA for the CDR3: TGTGCCAGCAGTGCGGGGCAGGGGAACTATGGCTACACCTTC. Translating it yields CASSAGQGNYGYTF.

This clone was counted a few times. The chain couples TRBV27 to TRBJ2-1; 10 nucleotides match TRBD1. CDR1 and CDR2 from the germline V gene are MNHEY and SMNVEV (reference sequence). Trimming removed 9 bases from V and 8 bases from J; junction bases left unmatched: 16. The CDR3 extends over 16 amino acids. The DNA for the CDR3 is TGTGCCAGATACCAAGGGGGGGGGACAGGGGTCTATGAGCAGTTCTTC. Residues: CARYQGGGTGVYEQFF.

V gene TRBV10-3 combines with J gene TRBJ1-2; TRBD1 matches at 9 bases. Trimming cost V 6 bases and J 3 bases; bases outside gene matches: 8. This CDR3 region has 15 residues. CDR1 and CDR2 from the germline V gene are ENHRY and SYGVKD. This CDR3 is CAISAKQGADYGYTF. CDR3 nucleotides: TGTGCCATCAGCGCGAAACAGGGGGCGGACTATGGCTACACCTTC.

The genes are TRBV15 and TRBJ1-5; D unresolved. Trimming removed 0 bases from V and 2 bases from J, with 8 bases in between. This CDR3 is built from 15 residues. The germline CDR1 and CDR2 sequences are LNHNV and YYDKDF (reference sequence). CDR3 region: CATSRDRRGNQPQHF. Here the CDR3 DNA reads TGTGCCACCAGCAGAGATCGGAGGGGCAATCAGCCCCAGCATTTT.

With regard to this clone: A read error may produce the germline difference seen at one junction end. The genes are TRBV7-9 and TRBJ2-3; perhaps TRBD1 as D (5 bases). The CDR3 consists of 12 residues. The germline V gene encodes CDR1 SEHNR and CDR2 FQNEAQ (reference sequence). CDR3 nucleotides: TGTTCCAGCACCCCAGGGTGGGATACGCAGTATTTT. The encoded protein is CSSTPGWDTQYF.

The V call is TRBV18, the J call TRBJ1-1; 7 positions match TRBD1. Germline V gene sequence: CDR1 KGHSH, CDR2 LQKENI. The CDR3 has 15 amino acids. The junction had 9 bases not matched to a gene; V was cut back by 4 bases and J by 4 bases. In DNA form, the CDR3 reads TGTGCCAGCTCACGAACGACAGGGCAATCCACTGAAGCTTTCTTT. It codes for CASSRTTGQSTEAFF.

V usage is TRBV6-5 and J usage is TRBJ2-7; 7 positions match TRBD1. CDR1 is MNHEY and CDR2 is SVGAGI in the germline V gene. The CDR3 has 14 amino acids. With 6 bases clipped from V and 0 bases from J, the junction kept 5 bases outside the gene matches. In DNA, the CDR3 is TGTGCCAGCAGACAGACAGGGAACTCCTACGAGCAGTACTTC. It translates to CASRQTGNSYEQYF.

V gene TRBV5-5 combines with J gene TRBJ1-5; D is ambiguous. The CDR3 runs 12 residues. V lost 4 bases to trimming and J lost 6 bases, with 8 bases between them. Germline V CDR1 and CDR2: SGHKS, YYEKEE (reference sequence). The CDR3 spells CASSLHGQPQHF. The CDR3 DNA reads as TGTGCCAGCAGCCTGCACGGTCAGCCCCAGCATTTT. Full variable domain (rest looked up from reference TRBV5-5 and TRBJ1-5): DAGVTQSPTHLIKTRGQQVTLRCSPISGHKSVSWYQQVLGQGPQFIFQYYEKEERGRGNFPDRFSARQFPNYSSELNVNALLLGDSALYLCASSLHGQPQHFGDGTRLSIL.

CDR3 region: CASSLSRRGGEQYF. CDR3 coding DNA: TGTGCCAGCAGTTTATCTCGGCGGGGGGGGGAGCAGTACTTC. The V and J genes are TRBV28 and TRBJ2-7; TRBD2 agrees at 9 bases. The CDR3 totals 14 residues. With V trimmed by 1 base and J by 7 bases, 5 bases remained unmatched. CDR1 MDHEN and CDR2 SYDVKM come from the germline V gene.

This clone was seen a single time. V is TRBV5-6 and J is TRBJ2-7, with TRBD1 identical over 10 bases. Germline V lookup: CDR1 SGHDT, CDR2 YYEEEE. This CDR3 spans 14 amino acids. Trimming at V came to 4 bases and at J to 7 bases, leaving 8 bases not matched to a gene. The CDR3: CASSETGGAGEQYF. The CDR3 DNA follows: TGTGCCAGCAGCGAGACAGGGGGCGCGGGGGAGCAGTACTTC.

J is TRBJ2-1 and V is TRBV5-5; 8 bases map to TRBD2. The CDR3 loop spans 11 amino acids. The germline CDR1 and CDR2 sequences are SGHKS and YYEKEE (reference sequence). J gave up 12 bases and V 4 bases, and 3 bases lay outside the gene matches. The CDR3 bases are TGTGCCAGCAGCCAACTAGCGGTGCAGTTCTTC. Residues: CASSQLAVQFF.

This clone has just a few counts. CDR3 residues: CASSLIGTSGRNEQFF. CDR3 sequence (DNA): TGTGCCAGCAGCTTAATCGGGACTAGCGGGCGGAATGAGCAGTTCTTC. The chain uses TRBV7-3 and TRBJ2-1, with 12 bases aligning to TRBD2. With V trimmed by 1 base and J by 7 bases, 5 bases remained unmatched. The CDR3 runs 16 residues. From germline, CDR1 is SGHTA and CDR2 FQGTGA.

V is TRBV28 and J is TRBJ2-1, with a weak D call TRBD1 (6 bases). Trimming left V 8 bases short and J 3 bases short, with 14 bases between. The CDR3 has 14 amino acids. Germline V CDR1 and CDR2: MDHEN, SYDVKM. CDR3 loop: CASLPGHDYNEQFF. DNA of the CDR3: TGTGCCAGCTTGCCGGGACATGACTACAATGAGCAGTTCTTC.

The chain carries TRBV4-3 and TRBJ2-1; D is unresolved. Looked up from germline, CDR1 is LGHNA and CDR2 is YSLEER. V was cut by 0 bases and J by 3 bases, with 9 bases left in between. There are 15 residues in the CDR3. The CDR3 reads CASSQDGRIYNEQFF. Written as DNA, the CDR3 is TGCGCCAGCAGCCAAGATGGCAGGATCTACAATGAGCAGTTCTTC.

This chain joins TRBV7-2 and TRBJ2-7, with 9 positions matching TRBD1. Germline CDR1 reads SGHTA; CDR2 reads FQGNSA. The trim removed 1 base at V and 3 bases at J, leaving 4 bases unmatched. The CDR3 spans 15 residues. CDR3 DNA: TGTGCCAGCAGCTTAGGGACAGGGGCCATCTACGAGCAGTACTTC. It yields the protein CASSLGTGAIYEQYF.